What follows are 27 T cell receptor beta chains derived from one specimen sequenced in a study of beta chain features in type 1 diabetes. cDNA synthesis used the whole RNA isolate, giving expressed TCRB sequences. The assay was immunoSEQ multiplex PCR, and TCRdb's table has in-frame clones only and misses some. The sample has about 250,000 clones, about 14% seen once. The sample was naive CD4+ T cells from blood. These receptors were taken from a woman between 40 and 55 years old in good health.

Here the CDR3 reads CASSGAGEGGYTF. The CDR3 coding sequence is TGCGCCAGCAGCGGAGCAGGGGAAGGTGGCTACACCTTC. The rearrangement joins TRBV5-1 to TRBJ1-2; D perhaps matches TRBD1 (6 bases). In germline, CDR1 is SGHRS, CDR2 YFSETQ. The CDR3 covers 13 residues. The V end lost 4 bases, the J end lost 7 bases, and 14 bases lay between the germline ends.

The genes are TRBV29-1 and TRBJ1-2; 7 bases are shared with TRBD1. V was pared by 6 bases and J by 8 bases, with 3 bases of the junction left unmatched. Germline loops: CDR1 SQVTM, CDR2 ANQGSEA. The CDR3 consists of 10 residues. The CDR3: CSVDRDGYTF. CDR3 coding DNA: TGCAGCGTCGACAGGGACGGCTACACCTTC.

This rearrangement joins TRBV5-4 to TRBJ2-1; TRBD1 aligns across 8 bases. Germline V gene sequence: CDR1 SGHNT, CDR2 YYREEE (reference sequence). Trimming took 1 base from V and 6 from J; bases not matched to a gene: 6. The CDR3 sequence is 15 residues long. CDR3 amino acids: CASSLPGQVVNEQFF. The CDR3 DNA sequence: TGTGCCAGCAGCTTGCCGGGACAGGTCGTCAATGAGCAGTTCTTC.

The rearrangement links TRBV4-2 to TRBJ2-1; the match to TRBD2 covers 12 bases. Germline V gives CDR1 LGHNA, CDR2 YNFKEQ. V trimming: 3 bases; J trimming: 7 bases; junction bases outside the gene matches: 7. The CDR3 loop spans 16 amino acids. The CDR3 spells CASSQATSGGTNEQFF. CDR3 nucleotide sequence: TGTGCCAGCAGCCAGGCCACTAGCGGGGGGACGAATGAGCAGTTCTTC.

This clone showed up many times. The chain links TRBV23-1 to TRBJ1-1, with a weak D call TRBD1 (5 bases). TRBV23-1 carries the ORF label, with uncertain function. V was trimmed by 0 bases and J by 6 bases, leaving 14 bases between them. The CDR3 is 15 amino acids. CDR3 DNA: TGCGCCAGCAGTCAATCGGCTCCCGTGGGGCCTGAAGCTTTCTTT. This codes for CASSQSAPVGPEAFF.

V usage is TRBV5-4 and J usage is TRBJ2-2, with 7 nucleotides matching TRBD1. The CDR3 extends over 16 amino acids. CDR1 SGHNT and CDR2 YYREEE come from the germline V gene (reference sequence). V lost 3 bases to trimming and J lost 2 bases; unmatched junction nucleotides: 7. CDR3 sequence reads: CASSSGQTINTGELFF. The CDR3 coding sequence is TGTGCCAGCAGCTCGGGACAGACGATCAACACCGGGGAGCTGTTTTTT.

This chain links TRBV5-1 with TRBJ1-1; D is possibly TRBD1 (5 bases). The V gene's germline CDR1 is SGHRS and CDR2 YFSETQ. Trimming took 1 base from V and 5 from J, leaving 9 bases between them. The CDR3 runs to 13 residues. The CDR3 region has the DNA TGCGCCAGCAGCTTGCCAGGGCAGACTGAAGCTTTCTTT. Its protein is CASSLPGQTEAFF.

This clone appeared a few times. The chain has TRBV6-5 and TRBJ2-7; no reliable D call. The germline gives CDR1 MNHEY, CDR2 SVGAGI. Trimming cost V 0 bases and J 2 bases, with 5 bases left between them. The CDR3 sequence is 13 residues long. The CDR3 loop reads CASSYSGPYEQYF. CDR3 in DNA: TGTGCCAGCAGTTACTCGGGCCCCTACGAGCAGTACTTC.

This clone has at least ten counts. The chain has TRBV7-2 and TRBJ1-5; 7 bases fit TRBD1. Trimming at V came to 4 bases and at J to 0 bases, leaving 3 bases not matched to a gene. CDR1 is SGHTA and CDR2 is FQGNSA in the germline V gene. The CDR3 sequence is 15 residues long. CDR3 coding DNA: TGTGCCAGCAGCTCCGGGACAGCTAGCAATCAGCCCCAGCATTTT. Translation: CASSSGTASNQPQHF. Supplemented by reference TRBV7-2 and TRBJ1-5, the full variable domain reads GAGVSQSPSNKVTEKGKDVELRCDPISGHTALYWYRQSLGQGLEFLIYFQGNSAPDKSGLPSDRFSAERTGGSVSTLTIQRTQQEDSAVYLCASSSGTASNQPQHFGDGTRLSIL.

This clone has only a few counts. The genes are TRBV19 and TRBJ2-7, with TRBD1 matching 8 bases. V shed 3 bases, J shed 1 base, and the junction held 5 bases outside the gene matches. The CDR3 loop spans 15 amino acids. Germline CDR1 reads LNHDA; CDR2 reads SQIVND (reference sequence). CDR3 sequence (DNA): TGTGCCAGTAGTATCGTACAGGGGGTGTCCTACGAGCAGTACTTC. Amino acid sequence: CASSIVQGVSYEQYF.

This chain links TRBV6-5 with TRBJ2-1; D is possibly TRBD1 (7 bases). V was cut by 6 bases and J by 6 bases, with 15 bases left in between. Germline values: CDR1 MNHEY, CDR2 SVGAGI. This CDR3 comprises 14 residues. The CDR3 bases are TGTGCCAGCAGGGTCAGGGGGGTAGGCAATGAGCAGTTCTTC. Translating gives CASRVRGVGNEQFF.

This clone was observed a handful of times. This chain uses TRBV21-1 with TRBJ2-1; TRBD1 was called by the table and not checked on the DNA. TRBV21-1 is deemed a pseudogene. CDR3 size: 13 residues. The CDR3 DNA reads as TGTGCCAGCAGCAAAACAGGGCTGGATGAGCAGTTCTTC. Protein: CASSKTGLDEQFF.

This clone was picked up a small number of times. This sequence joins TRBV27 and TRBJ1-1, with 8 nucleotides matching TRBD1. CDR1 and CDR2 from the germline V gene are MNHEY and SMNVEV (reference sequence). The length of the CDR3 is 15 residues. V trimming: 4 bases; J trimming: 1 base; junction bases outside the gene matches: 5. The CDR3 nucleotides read TGTGCCAGCAGTTGGGGGGACAGGAGGAACACTGAAGCTTTCTTT. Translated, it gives CASSWGDRRNTEAFF.

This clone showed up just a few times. The CDR3 sequence is CASSLDQGATYNEQFF. The CDR3 bases are TGTGCCAGCAGCTTGGATCAGGGGGCAACCTACAATGAGCAGTTCTTC. V is TRBV5-8 and J is TRBJ2-1; 8 bases fit TRBD1. Germline V gene lookup returns CDR1 SGHTS and CDR2 YDEGEE. The length of the CDR3 is 16 residues. Germline trimming cut 0 bases from V and 2 bases from J; bases unmatched to any gene: 4.

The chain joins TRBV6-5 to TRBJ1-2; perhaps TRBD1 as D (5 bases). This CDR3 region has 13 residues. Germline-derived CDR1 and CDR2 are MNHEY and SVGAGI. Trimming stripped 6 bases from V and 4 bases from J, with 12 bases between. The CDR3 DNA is TGTGCCAGCAGCCCCCTTACAGGCTATGGCTACACCTTC. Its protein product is CASSPLTGYGYTF.

CDR3 region: CASWDDRDRGGEQYF. The CDR3 nucleotides read TGTGCCAGCTGGGACGACCGGGACAGGGGAGGCGAGCAGTACTTC. V gene TRBV2 combines with J gene TRBJ2-7; 10 bases align to TRBD1. V dropped 8 bases and J dropped 6; count of bases not matched to a gene: 13. Germline V gene lookup returns CDR1 SNHLY and CDR2 FYNNEI. The CDR3 is made up of 15 amino acids. Full variable domain (outside the CDR3, taken from reference TRBV2 and TRBJ2-7): EPEVTQTPSHQVTQMGQEVILRCVPISNHLYFYWYRQILGQKVEFLVSFYNNEISEKSEIFDDQFSVERPDGSNFTLKIRSTKLEDSAMYFCASWDDRDRGGEQYFGPGTRLTVT.

CDR3 coding DNA: TGTGCCAGCAGCTTAGCGGGGACCTACGAGCAGTACTTC. Protein: CASSLAGTYEQYF. V gene TRBV11-3 combines with J gene TRBJ2-7, with TRBD2 as a possible D gene (5 bases). Per germline, CDR1 SGHNT and CDR2 YENEEA. Trimming left V 1 base short and J 2 bases short, with 6 bases between. The CDR3 is 13 amino acids.

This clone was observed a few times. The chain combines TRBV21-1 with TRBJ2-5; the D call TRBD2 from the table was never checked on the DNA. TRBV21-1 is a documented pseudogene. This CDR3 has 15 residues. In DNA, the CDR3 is TGTGCCAGCAGCAAAGGCAGAGCGGGGTGGGAGACCCAGTACTTC. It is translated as CASSKGRAGWETQYF.

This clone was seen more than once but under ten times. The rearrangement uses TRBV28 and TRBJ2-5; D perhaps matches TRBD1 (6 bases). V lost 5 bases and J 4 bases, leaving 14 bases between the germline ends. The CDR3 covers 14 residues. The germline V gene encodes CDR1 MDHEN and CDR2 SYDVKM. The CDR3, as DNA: TGTGCCAGCAGTCCCTATATACAGGGAGAGACCCAGTACTTC. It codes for CASSPYIQGETQYF.

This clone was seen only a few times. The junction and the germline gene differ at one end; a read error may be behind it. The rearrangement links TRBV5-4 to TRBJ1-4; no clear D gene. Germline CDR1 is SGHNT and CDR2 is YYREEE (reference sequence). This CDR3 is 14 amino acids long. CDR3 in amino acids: CASRTGPTNEKLFF. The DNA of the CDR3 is TGTGCCAGCAGGACGGGTCCAACAAATGAAAAACTGTTTTTT.

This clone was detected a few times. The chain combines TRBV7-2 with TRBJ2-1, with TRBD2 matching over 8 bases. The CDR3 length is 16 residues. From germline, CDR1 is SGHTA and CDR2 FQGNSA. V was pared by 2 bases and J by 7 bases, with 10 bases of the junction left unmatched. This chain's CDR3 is CASSLWAGGSANEQFF. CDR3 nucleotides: TGTGCCAGCAGCTTATGGGCGGGGGGTTCGGCGAATGAGCAGTTCTTC.

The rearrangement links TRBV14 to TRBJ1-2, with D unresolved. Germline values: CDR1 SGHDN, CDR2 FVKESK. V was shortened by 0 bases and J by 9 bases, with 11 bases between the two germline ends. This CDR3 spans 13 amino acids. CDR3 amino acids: CASSQEIRRSYTF. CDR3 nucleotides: TGTGCCAGCAGCCAAGAAATCCGCAGGAGCTACACCTTC.

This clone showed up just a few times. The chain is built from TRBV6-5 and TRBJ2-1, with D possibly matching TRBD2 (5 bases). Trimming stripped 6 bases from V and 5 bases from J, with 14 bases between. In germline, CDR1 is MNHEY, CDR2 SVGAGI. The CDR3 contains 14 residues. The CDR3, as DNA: TGTGCCAGCAGCCTTCGGAGCGGCCACAATGAGCAGTTCTTC. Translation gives CASSLRSGHNEQFF.

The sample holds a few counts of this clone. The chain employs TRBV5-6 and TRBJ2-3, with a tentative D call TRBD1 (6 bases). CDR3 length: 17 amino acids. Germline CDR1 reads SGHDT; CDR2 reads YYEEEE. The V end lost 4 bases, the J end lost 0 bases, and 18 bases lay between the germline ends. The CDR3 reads CASSPKPWQGSTDTQYF. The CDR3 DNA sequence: TGTGCCAGCAGCCCAAAACCCTGGCAGGGGAGCACAGATACGCAGTATTTT.

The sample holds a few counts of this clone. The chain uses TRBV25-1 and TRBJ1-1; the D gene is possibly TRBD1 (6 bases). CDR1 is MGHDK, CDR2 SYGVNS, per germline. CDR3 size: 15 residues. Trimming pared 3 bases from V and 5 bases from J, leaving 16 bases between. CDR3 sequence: CASSDDRLVATEAFF. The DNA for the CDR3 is TGTGCCAGCAGTGATGACAGGCTCGTGGCGACTGAAGCTTTCTTT.

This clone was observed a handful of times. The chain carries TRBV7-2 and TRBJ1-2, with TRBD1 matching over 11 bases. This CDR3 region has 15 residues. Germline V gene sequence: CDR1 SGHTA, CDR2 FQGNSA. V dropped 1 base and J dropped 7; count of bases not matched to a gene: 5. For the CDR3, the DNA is TGTGCCAGCAGCTTAGATGGACAGGGGGCAAGTGGCTACACCTTC. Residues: CASSLDGQGASGYTF.

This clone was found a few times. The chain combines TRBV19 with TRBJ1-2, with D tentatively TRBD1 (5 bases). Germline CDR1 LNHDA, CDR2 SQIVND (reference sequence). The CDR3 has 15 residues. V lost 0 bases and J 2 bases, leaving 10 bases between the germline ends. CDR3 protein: CASSIEPPGNYGYTF. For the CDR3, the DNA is TGTGCCAGTAGTATAGAACCGCCAGGGAACTATGGCTACACCTTC. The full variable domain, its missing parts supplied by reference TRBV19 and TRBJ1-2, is DGGITQSPKYLFRKEGQNVTLSCEQNLNHDAMYWYRQDPGQGLRLIYYSQIVNDFQKGDIAEGYSVSREKKESFPLTVTSAQKNPTAFYLCASSIEPPGNYGYTFGSGTRLTVV.